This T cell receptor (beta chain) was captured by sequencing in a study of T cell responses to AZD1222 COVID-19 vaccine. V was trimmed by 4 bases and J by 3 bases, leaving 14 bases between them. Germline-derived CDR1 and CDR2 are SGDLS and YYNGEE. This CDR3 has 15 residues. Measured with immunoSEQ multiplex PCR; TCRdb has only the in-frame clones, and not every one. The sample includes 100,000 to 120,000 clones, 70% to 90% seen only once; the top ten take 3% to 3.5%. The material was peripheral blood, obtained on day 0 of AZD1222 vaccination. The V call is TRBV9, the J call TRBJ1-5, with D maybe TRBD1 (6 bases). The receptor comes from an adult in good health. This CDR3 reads CASSPEGHDNQPQHF. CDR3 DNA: TGTGCCAGCAGCCCCGAGGGACACGACAATCAGCCCCAGCATTTT.